The T cell receptor beta chain described here comes from a study of CD8 T cells in Susac syndrome. RNA was extracted with the RNeasy kit, and a quantity of 0.5 to 1 ug was reverse transcribed using random hexamers. Across 54 Vbeta and 13 Jbeta, immunoSEQ multiplex PCR amplified TCR beta CDR3. TCRdb re-derived calls from the immunoSEQ multiplex PCR reads in MiXCR, one entry per CDR3 protein. The sample yields some 100,000 distinct CDR3 sequences, 80% to 95% seen once. After removal of 6 bases from V and 0 bases from J, the junction contained 10 bases not matched to a gene. Germline V CDR1 and CDR2: ENHRY, SYGVKD. The CDR3 is 16 amino acids. This clonotype showed up just once.

This TCR was recovered from a human donor in good health. The sequencing sample was made of CD4+ T cells from PBMCs. The V call is TRBV10-3, the J call TRBJ1-2, with 7 nucleotides matching TRBD1. CDR3 nucleotide sequence: TGTGCCATCAGCCCCCGGGACAGCTACTCTAACTATGGCTACACCTTC. Its translation: CAISPRDSYSNYGYTF.